The 28 T cell receptor beta chains below were found in one sample sequenced in a study of cytomegalovirus exposure and HLA in healthy donors (dated by TCRdb to 2016 to 2017). The method behind the library was the immunoSEQ multiplex PCR assay. A mixture of 60 forward primers for TCR Vbeta segments and 13 reverse primers for TCR Jbeta segments was used in the multiplex PCR. As stored in TCRdb, this immuneACCESS dataset retains in-frame rearrangements with V and J assigned. A fraction of the clones does not appear; measured against another copy, unresolved V genes explain less than half of the discrepancy, and the remainder lacks a known reason. The sample table holds about 200,000 clones, of which approximately 86% were seen once. 1.5% to 2% of the sample comes from the top ten. The sequenced material came from PBMCs. The receptors derive from a woman younger than 30 in good health and CMV-seronegative.

DNA of the CDR3: TGTGCCAGCAGTTTGGGTTGGGAGGATCAGCCCCAGCATTTT. Protein sequence: CASSLGWEDQPQHF. This chain uses TRBV28 with TRBJ1-5; D unresolved. V lost 3 bases to trimming and J lost 5 bases, with 11 bases between them. The CDR3 runs 14 residues. Germline lookup yields CDR1 MDHEN and CDR2 SYDVKM.

CDR3 nucleotide sequence: TGTGCCAGCAGCTTGGGACTAGCGGGCAATGAGCAGTTCTTC. Its translation is CASSLGLAGNEQFF. This chain connects TRBV5-4 to TRBJ2-1; TRBD2 aligns across 10 bases. CDR1 and CDR2 from the germline V gene are SGHNT and YYREEE (reference sequence). V dropped 0 bases and J dropped 6; count of bases not matched to a gene: 0. The CDR3 extends over 14 amino acids.

The CDR3 DNA sequence: TGCAGCGCACTTCCCAACGGGGGGTCTGCTGGCTACACCTTC. Its translation is CSALPNGGSAGYTF. The rearrangement uses TRBV29-1 and TRBJ1-2; weak D call: TRBD1 (5 bases). Per the germline V gene, CDR1 is SQVTM and CDR2 is ANQGSEA. This CDR3 is 14 amino acids long. V was clipped by 7 bases and J by 7 bases, with 22 bases between them.

The chain recombines TRBV30 with TRBJ2-2, with D possibly matching TRBD2 (7 bases). V lost 2 bases to trimming and J lost 6 bases, with 22 bases between them. CDR1 is GTSNPN, CDR2 SVGIG, per germline (reference sequence). This CDR3 is built from 17 residues. The CDR3 coding sequence is TGTGCCTGGAGTCTCGGGGGGACACAGAGTCGGGCCGGGGAGCTGTTTTTT. Translating it yields CAWSLGGTQSRAGELFF.

The gene calls are TRBV7-9 and TRBJ2-7; 13 nucleotides align to TRBD2. In germline, CDR1 is SEHNR, CDR2 FQNEAQ (reference sequence). Trimming removed 1 base from V and 2 bases from J; junction bases left unmatched: 2. The CDR3 is 16 residues long. CDR3 DNA: TGTGCCAGCAGCTTAGAAACTAGCGGGAGGGCCTACGAGCAGTACTTC. It specifies CASSLETSGRAYEQYF.

The chain uses TRBV6-1 and TRBJ1-5, with TRBD1 matching over 7 bases. V lost 5 bases and J lost 1; bases outside the gene matches: 2. This CDR3 region has 14 residues. Germline lookup yields CDR1 MNHNS and CDR2 SASEGT. CDR3 sequence reads: CASSSQGSNQPQHF. The CDR3 region has the DNA TGTGCCAGCAGTTCACAGGGGAGCAATCAGCCCCAGCATTTT.

This rearrangement joins TRBV29-1 to TRBJ1-1; D may be TRBD1 (6 bases). The V gene's germline CDR1 is SQVTM and CDR2 ANQGSEA. V lost 4 bases to trimming and J lost 5 bases, with 14 bases between them. The length of the CDR3 is 13 residues. The CDR3 is CSVVYREGTEAFF. CDR3 DNA sequence: TGCAGCGTTGTTTACAGGGAAGGGACTGAAGCTTTCTTT.

The CDR3 nucleotides read TGCGCCAGCAGTGAGCCGTGGGGGGGGGTCCAGACCTACGAGCAGTACTTC. Amino acid sequence: CASSEPWGGVQTYEQYF. This rearrangement joins TRBV10-2 to TRBJ2-7; 7 bases agree with TRBD2. The CDR3 has 17 residues. From germline, CDR1 is WSHSY and CDR2 SAAADI. J gave up 2 bases and V 2 bases, and 12 bases lay outside the gene matches.

The chain carries TRBV7-2 and TRBJ2-1; 12 positions agree with TRBD2. The CDR3 runs 17 residues. Germline CDR1 is SGHTA and CDR2 is FQGNSA. V lost 0 bases and J lost 7; bases outside the gene matches: 7. The CDR3 sequence: CASSLALAGGPGNEQFF. CDR3 bases: TGTGCCAGCAGCTTAGCCCTAGCGGGAGGGCCGGGGAATGAGCAGTTCTTC.

The chain links TRBV10-1 to TRBJ2-7, with 7 nucleotides matching TRBD1. Germline assignment: CDR1 WNHNN and CDR2 SYGVQD (reference sequence). The CDR3 is 14 residues long. The J segment lost 6 bases and the V segment lost 3 bases, leaving 8 bases of the junction unmatched. The CDR3 DNA follows: TGCGCCAGCAGTGATGGTTGGGACAGCGGCGAGCAGTACTTC. It encodes CASSDGWDSGEQYF.

The J gene is TRBJ2-3, the V gene TRBV29-1, with 13 bases lining up with TRBD2. Trimming cost V 7 bases and J 0 bases; bases outside gene matches: 4. The CDR3 totals 15 residues. Germline CDR1 is SQVTM and CDR2 is ANQGSEA. This chain's CDR3 is CSGLGLAGSTDTQYF. The DNA for the CDR3 is TGCAGCGGCTTGGGACTAGCGGGAAGCACAGATACGCAGTATTTT.

This sequence joins TRBV18 and TRBJ1-1; perhaps TRBD1 as D (5 bases). The germline V gene has CDR1 KGHSH and CDR2 LQKENI. CDR3 length equals 15 residues. V lost 0 bases and J 4 bases, leaving 12 bases between the germline ends. CDR3 DNA sequence: TGTGCCAGCTCACCACCGAGTCGGCAGGGCACTGAAGCTTTCTTT. This codes for CASSPPSRQGTEAFF.

The rearrangement joins TRBV19 to TRBJ1-5, with D possibly matching TRBD1 (5 bases). CDR3 size: 17 residues. The V gene's germline CDR1 is LNHDA and CDR2 SQIVND (reference sequence). The V gene lost 6 bases and the J gene lost 0 bases, with 18 bases spanning the gap. The CDR3 sequence: CASSLDWGGDSNQPQHF. The DNA of the CDR3 is TGTGCCAGTAGCCTCGACTGGGGGGGGGATAGCAATCAGCCCCAGCATTTT.

This chain connects TRBV18 to TRBJ1-1; 10 bases agree with TRBD1. This CDR3 has 14 residues. Germline-derived CDR1 and CDR2 are KGHSH and LQKENI. After removal of 1 base from V and 8 bases from J, the junction contained 4 bases not matched to a gene. The CDR3 region is CASSPRDRGPEAFF. DNA of the CDR3: TGTGCCAGCTCACCACGCGACAGGGGGCCCGAAGCTTTCTTT.

V and J are TRBV10-1 and TRBJ2-1; possible D gene TRBD1, 5 bases. Trimming removed 3 bases from V and 4 bases from J, with 10 bases in between. CDR1 WNHNN and CDR2 SYGVQD come from the germline V gene (reference sequence). This CDR3 spans 14 amino acids. This CDR3 is CASSDPTGYNEQFF. In DNA, the CDR3 is TGCGCCAGCAGTGACCCCACAGGTTACAATGAGCAGTTCTTC.

The CDR3 loop is CASTHRGKVDQPQHF. As DNA, the CDR3 is TGTGCCAGCACCCACAGGGGGAAGGTTGATCAGCCCCAGCATTTT. The chain uses TRBV5-8 and TRBJ1-5, with 8 nucleotides matching TRBD1. Germline assignment: CDR1 SGHTS and CDR2 YDEGEE. V was pared by 6 bases and J by 5 bases, with 10 bases of the junction left unmatched. The CDR3 is made up of 15 amino acids.

This chain uses TRBV11-1 with TRBJ2-7, with 8 nucleotides matching TRBD1. Per germline, CDR1 SGHAT and CDR2 FQDESV (reference sequence). The ends lost 5 bases at V and 2 bases at J; junction bases unmatched: 2. This CDR3 region has 13 residues. DNA of the CDR3: TGTGCCAGCAGCCCCAGGGGGCCCTACGAGCAGTACTTC. This codes for CASSPRGPYEQYF.

This clone has a handful of counts. The gene calls are TRBV6-4 and TRBJ1-1; D uncertain. Germline V gene lookup returns CDR1 MRHNA and CDR2 SNTAGT. The CDR3 contains 14 residues. The V gene lost 9 bases and the J gene lost 3 bases, with 17 bases spanning the gap. The CDR3 DNA reads as TGTGCCAGTTCTCCGGGAGATGGGGACACTGAAGCTTTCTTT. It codes for CASSPGDGDTEAFF.

The chain links TRBV5-1 to TRBJ1-1, with D unresolved. V was trimmed by 2 bases and J by 1 base, leaving 6 bases between them. Germline V lookup: CDR1 SGHRS, CDR2 YFSETQ. This CDR3 is 13 amino acids long. CDR3 nucleotides: TGCGCCAGCAGCTTATGGCAGAACACTGAAGCTTTCTTT. It translates to CASSLWQNTEAFF.

This chain joins TRBV9 and TRBJ1-2, with TRBD1 identical over 7 bases. The CDR3 covers 15 residues. Per germline, CDR1 SGDLS and CDR2 YYNGEE. V was clipped by 4 bases and J by 3 bases; unmatched bases: 9. The CDR3 loop is CASSKAGQPYYGYTF. The DNA of the CDR3 is TGTGCCAGCAGCAAGGCGGGACAGCCCTACTATGGCTACACCTTC.

The CDR3 DNA is TGTGCCAGCAGCTTAGCCCTTTACATCACAGATACGCAGTATTTT. Translating gives CASSLALYITDTQYF. J is TRBJ2-3 and V is TRBV7-8; D remains ambiguous. Trimming cost V 0 bases and J 2 bases, with 9 bases left between them. Looked up from germline, CDR1 is SGHVS and CDR2 is FQNEAQ. The CDR3 has 15 residues.

V usage is TRBV20-1 and J usage is TRBJ1-1, with no clear D. CDR3 size: 11 residues. Germline V lookup: CDR1 DFQATT, CDR2 SNEGSKA (reference sequence). CDR3 nucleotide sequence: TGCAGACCCCAGAGGAGCACTGAAGCTTTCTTT. Encoded protein: CRPQRSTEAFF.

In nucleotides, the CDR3 is TGTGCCAGCAGCTTGGCCGGTTCCGGGGGGCGAAATCAGCCCCAGCATTTT. Its translation is CASSLAGSGGRNQPQHF. The V and J genes are TRBV5-6 and TRBJ1-5; a possible D gene is TRBD1 (6 bases). V was pared by 0 bases and J by 4 bases, with 17 bases between. The germline gives CDR1 SGHDT, CDR2 YYEEEE. This CDR3 spans 17 amino acids.

The chain joins TRBV6-5 to TRBJ2-1, with a tentative D call TRBD2 (6 bases). Between the trimmed V and J ends, which lost 3 bases and 8 bases, there was a span of 14 bases. The germline gives CDR1 MNHEY, CDR2 SVGAGI. There are 14 residues in the CDR3. CDR3 residues: CASSYVSGSYEQFF. The CDR3, as DNA: TGTGCCAGCAGTTATGTTTCCGGGAGCTATGAGCAGTTCTTC.

The rearrangement links TRBV7-9 to TRBJ1-4; D perhaps matches TRBD1 (5 bases). In germline, CDR1 is SEHNR, CDR2 FQNEAQ (reference sequence). This CDR3 comprises 15 residues. Trimming shortened V by 1 base and J by 8 bases, and 14 bases separated the two germline ends. CDR3 in DNA: TGTGCCAGCAGCTTAGTGTCCGGTGGGGGGGAAAAACTGTTTTTT. Translation gives CASSLVSGGGEKLFF.

The V and J genes are TRBV5-5 and TRBJ2-1; 7 bases are a match to TRBD1. V shed 4 bases and J 5 bases; nucleotides not matched to a gene: 9. Germline V gene data show CDR1 as SGHKS and CDR2 as YYEKEE (reference sequence). This CDR3 is 15 amino acids long. CDR3 in amino acids: CASSRPTGKHNEQFF. The CDR3 DNA follows: TGTGCCAGCAGCCGCCCGACAGGGAAACACAATGAGCAGTTCTTC. Full variable domain (rest looked up from reference TRBV5-5 and TRBJ2-1): DAGVTQSPTHLIKTRGQQVTLRCSPISGHKSVSWYQQVLGQGPQFIFQYYEKEERGRGNFPDRFSARQFPNYSSELNVNALLLGDSALYLCASSRPTGKHNEQFFGPGTRLTVL.

V gene TRBV6-6 combines with J gene TRBJ1-5, with 7 bases fitting TRBD1. V lost 8 bases and J lost 0; bases outside the gene matches: 7. The CDR3 has 15 amino acids. Germline CDR1 is MNHNY and CDR2 is SVGAGI (reference sequence). CDR3 in amino acids: CASRKTGYSNQPQHF. CDR3 sequence (DNA): TGTGCCAGCCGTAAGACAGGGTATAGCAATCAGCCCCAGCATTTT.

DNA of the CDR3: TGTGCCAGCAGCTTGGTGCCGGGGTCCACCGGGGAGCTGTTTTTT. It codes for CASSLVPGSTGELFF. V is TRBV5-6 and J is TRBJ2-2; TRBD2 is a possible D gene (5 bases). This CDR3 contains 15 residues. Germline CDR1 is SGHDT and CDR2 is YYEEEE. Between the trimmed V and J ends, which lost 0 bases and 4 bases, there was a span of 10 bases.